A single sample is the source of the 21 T cell receptor beta chains below, sequenced in a study of vaccination and CD4 T cells after COVID-19. No antigen has been assigned to these receptors. Researchers used the Oncomine TCR Beta short-read assay to sequence DNA from cultured CD4+ T cells. TCRdb re-called the PCR reads through MiXCR, storing one row per CDR3 protein. The top ten clones hold around a quarter of a sample with more than 9,500 distinct CDR3 sequences, 58% of them seen once. Treatment in this sample: roughly 10-day PBMC culture with coronavirus spike peptide pools or control peptides (ViraFEST assay). The sequencing sample was made of CD4+ T cells from blood, cultured in vitro. These receptors all come from a human donor who had recovered from COVID-19.

V and J are TRBV20-1 and TRBJ2-7, with no clear D. This CDR3 has 11 residues. Germline lookup yields CDR1 DFQATT and CDR2 SNEGSKA (reference sequence). With 0 bases removed from V and 7 bases from J, the gap between germline ends came to 7 bases. Here the CDR3 reads CSARDWQEQYF. The CDR3, as DNA: TGCAGTGCTAGAGATTGGCAGGAGCAGTACTTC.

The rearrangement uses TRBV7-2 and TRBJ2-5, with unresolved D. Germline V gene data show CDR1 as SGHTA and CDR2 as FQGNSA. The V end lost 6 bases, the J end lost 1 base, and 9 bases lay between the germline ends. CDR3 length: 13 amino acids. CDR3 sequence (DNA): TGTGCCAGCAGTCGAGTAAGCCAAGAGACCCAGTACTTC. Translating gives CASSRVSQETQYF.

The chain uses TRBV20-1 and TRBJ2-7; D assignment may be TRBD1 or TRBD2 (6 bases each). The CDR3 has 13 amino acids. Germline loops: CDR1 DFQATT, CDR2 SNEGSKA (reference sequence). The V end lost 6 bases, the J end lost 4 bases, and 16 bases lay between the germline ends. The CDR3 spells CSAQSGGGYEQYF. The CDR3 nucleotides read TGCAGTGCCCAATCCGGGGGCGGGTACGAGCAGTACTTC.

This clonotype was observed a handful of times. The genes are TRBV21-1 and TRBJ2-2. TRBV21-1 is recorded as a pseudogene. The CDR3 totals 15 residues. CDR3 amino acids: CASSNSSCNTGELFF. Written as DNA, the CDR3 is TGTGCCAGCAGCAATAGTTCATGCAACACCGGGGAGCTGTTTTTT.

This rearrangement joins TRBV5-6 to TRBJ2-1, with a weak D call TRBD2 (5 bases). V shed 5 bases and J shed 9 bases, with 9 bases lying between them. The germline CDR1 and CDR2 sequences are SGHDT and YYEEEE. This CDR3 region has 11 residues. The CDR3 nucleotides read TGTGCCAGCAGGCGTGGAGGTGAGCAGTTCTTC. This codes for CASRRGGEQFF.

This chain joins TRBV7-9 and TRBJ2-5, with D perhaps assigned TRBD1 or TRBD2 (5 bases each). This CDR3 is 15 amino acids long. CDR1 SEHNR and CDR2 FQNEAQ come from the germline V gene (reference sequence). V lost 2 bases, J lost 1 base, and 11 bases lay in between. The CDR3 DNA is TGTGCCAGCAGCTTATTTTTCGGGACCCAAGAGACCCAGTACTTC. It codes for CASSLFFGTQETQYF.

The rearrangement links TRBV2 to TRBJ1-3, with D tentatively TRBD1 (6 bases). Germline lookup yields CDR1 SNHLY and CDR2 FYNNEI. V was cut by 4 bases and J by 0 bases, with 7 bases left in between. The CDR3 runs 14 residues. Here the CDR3 DNA reads TGTGCCAGCAGTGTGGACAGCTCTGGAAACACCATATATTTT. This gives the protein CASSVDSSGNTIYF.

This chain connects TRBV28 to TRBJ2-2; 8 nucleotides align to TRBD1. V dropped 7 bases and J dropped 5; count of bases not matched to a gene: 12. The CDR3 has 16 residues. Germline CDR1 MDHEN, CDR2 SYDVKM. The CDR3 protein is CASNPRGTGRTGELFF. DNA for the CDR3: TGTGCCAGCAACCCCAGGGGGACAGGAAGGACCGGGGAGCTGTTTTTT.

This clonotype was found a few times. V usage is TRBV6-1 and J usage is TRBJ1-2; no reliable D call. Germline V gene lookup returns CDR1 MNHNS and CDR2 SASEGT. There are 12 residues in the CDR3. Trimming took off 4 bases at V and 8 bases at J, with 11 bases between the two ends. This chain's CDR3 is CASSGGYGGYTF. CDR3 bases: TGTGCCAGCAGTGGGGGATATGGAGGCTACACCTTC.

This chain connects TRBV6-2 or TRBV6-3 to TRBJ1-2; 10 nucleotides align to TRBD1. The CDR3 is made up of 14 amino acids. The V gene end was trimmed by 6 bases and the J gene end by 8 bases; junction bases not matched to a gene: 9. The germline V gene encodes CDR1 MNHEY and CDR2 SVGEGT. CDR3 residues: CASRRTGQGFGYTF. The CDR3 coding sequence is TGTGCCAGCAGGCGGACGGGACAGGGGTTCGGCTACACCTTC.

This clonotype was detected only a few times. The rearrangement links TRBV20-1 to TRBJ2-7; 7 nucleotides match TRBD2. The germline V gene has CDR1 DFQATT and CDR2 SNEGSKA (reference sequence). This CDR3 has 14 residues. The ends lost 3 bases at V and 7 bases at J; junction bases unmatched: 12. The CDR3: CSASVGAGKGEQYF. CDR3 DNA: TGCAGTGCTAGCGTGGGAGCGGGGAAAGGGGAGCAGTACTTC.

The genes are TRBV4-2 and TRBJ2-5; D ambiguous. CDR1 and CDR2 from the germline V gene are LGHNA and YNFKEQ. V was clipped by 0 bases and J by 0 bases, with 11 bases between them. The length of the CDR3 is 16 residues. CDR3 sequence reads: CASSQDFSANQETQYF. The DNA for the CDR3 is TGTGCCAGCAGCCAAGATTTCAGCGCTAACCAAGAGACCCAGTACTTC.

This clonotype was detected only a few times. The chain links TRBV12-3 or TRBV12-4 to TRBJ1-1; 7 bases are shared with TRBD1. The CDR3 loop spans 12 amino acids. Losses at the gene ends were 3 bases for V and 6 bases for J; bases not matched to a gene: 1. The DNA of the CDR3 is TGTGCCAGCAGTTTGGGGACAGCTGAAGCTTTCTTT. Amino acid sequence: CASSLGTAEAFF.

The chain joins TRBV6-1 to TRBJ1-1; 7 bases agree with TRBD1. V trimming: 0 bases; J trimming: 1 base; junction bases outside the gene matches: 2. This CDR3 has 15 residues. The germline V gene has CDR1 MNHNS and CDR2 SASEGT. The CDR3 DNA follows: TGTGCCAGCAGTGAAGCAGGGGGCTGGAACACTGAAGCTTTCTTT. This sequence encodes CASSEAGGWNTEAFF.

The V and J genes are TRBV12-5 and TRBJ1-1, with TRBD1 identical over 9 bases. Germline V CDR1 and CDR2: LGHNT, FRNRAP. The CDR3 length is 14 residues. V shed 7 bases and J 2 bases; nucleotides not matched to a gene: 5. CDR3 region: CASAEQGANTEAFF. The CDR3 region has the DNA TGTGCTAGTGCCGAACAGGGGGCTAACACTGAAGCTTTCTTT.

The chain has TRBV6-5 and TRBJ2-5, with D unresolved. Per germline, CDR1 MNHEY and CDR2 SVGAGI. The CDR3 has 14 residues. Trimming shortened V by 0 bases and J by 2 bases, and 7 bases separated the two germline ends. CDR3 DNA: TGTGCCAGCAGTTACTCTAGGAATCAAGAGACCCAGTACTTC. This encodes CASSYSRNQETQYF.

The chain employs TRBV7-9 and TRBJ2-1, with 7 bases identical to TRBD1. CDR1 and CDR2 (germline): SEHNR, FQNEAQ (reference sequence). CDR3 length: 16 amino acids. Unmatched junction bases numbered 5, after V lost 1 base and J lost 2 bases. The CDR3 DNA is TGTGCCAGCAGCTTAGGCTTCGGGACAGCCTACAATGAGCAGTTCTTC. Residues: CASSLGFGTAYNEQFF.

This clonotype was observed a handful of times. The chain has TRBV6-2 or TRBV6-3 and TRBJ1-1; no reliable D call. Germline assignment: CDR1 MNHEY and CDR2 SVGEGT. CDR3 length: 14 residues. Trimming pared 2 bases from V and 2 bases from J, leaving 9 bases between. Written as DNA, the CDR3 is TGTGCCAGCAGTTACATTGGTCCTAACACTGAAGCTTTCTTT. Protein product: CASSYIGPNTEAFF.

This chain links TRBV19 with TRBJ2-7; tentatively, D is TRBD1 (6 bases). The CDR3 is 15 amino acids. Trimming removed 3 bases from V and 0 bases from J, with 12 bases in between. CDR1 and CDR2 (germline): LNHDA, SQIVND (reference sequence). The CDR3 loop reads CASSIAGTSSYEQYF. CDR3 nucleotides: TGTGCCAGTAGTATCGCCGGGACATCCTCCTACGAGCAGTACTTC.

CDR3 coding DNA: TGTGCCAGCAGCTTGCGGCGCAATCAGCCCCAGCATTTT. Amino acid sequence: CASSLRRNQPQHF. The chain recombines TRBV5-6 with TRBJ1-5, with D unresolved. V was clipped by 1 base and J by 2 bases, with 4 bases between them. Germline assignment: CDR1 SGHDT and CDR2 YYEEEE. The CDR3 is made up of 13 amino acids.

The rearrangement links TRBV7-8 to TRBJ2-5; no definite D call. CDR3 size: 11 residues. V was pared by 3 bases and J by 3 bases, with 2 bases between. Germline assignment: CDR1 SGHVS and CDR2 FQNEAQ. The CDR3 bases are TGTGCCAGCAGCTTCAAAGAGACCCAGTACTTC. This sequence encodes CASSFKETQYF.